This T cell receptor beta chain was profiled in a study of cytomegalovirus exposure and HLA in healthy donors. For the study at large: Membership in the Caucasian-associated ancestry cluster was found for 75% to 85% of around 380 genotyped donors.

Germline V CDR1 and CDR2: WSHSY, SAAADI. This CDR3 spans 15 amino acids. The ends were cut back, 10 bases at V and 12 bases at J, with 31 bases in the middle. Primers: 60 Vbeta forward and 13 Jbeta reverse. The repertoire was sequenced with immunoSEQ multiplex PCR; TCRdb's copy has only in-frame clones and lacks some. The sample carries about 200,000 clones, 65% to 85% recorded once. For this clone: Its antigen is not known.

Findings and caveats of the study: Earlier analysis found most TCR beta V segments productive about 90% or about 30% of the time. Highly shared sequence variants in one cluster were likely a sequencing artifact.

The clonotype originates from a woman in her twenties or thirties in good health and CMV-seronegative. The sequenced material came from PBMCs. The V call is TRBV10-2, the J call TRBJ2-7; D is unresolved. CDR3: CAITFETPELPKRYF. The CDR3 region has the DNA TGCGCCATAACCTTCGAAACACCCGAACTTCCGAAGCGGTACTTC.